Listed below are T cell receptor beta chains from one sample, sequenced in a study of lymphopenia after photon versus proton radiotherapy. Repertoires were generated with immunoSEQ multiplex PCR, while TCRdb's copy carries only in-frame clones and drops some. This table holds 40,000 to 45,000 clones, about 86% found once. This specimen consisted of peripheral blood, obtained from a patient treated with proton-based radiotherapy. The receptors were gathered from an older woman with pancreatic cancer. Some clones in this sample may be carry-over from other donors' samples. The CDR3 runs from the conserved cysteine through the conserved F or W. D genes are given only for firm matches. Part of the rows lack a size; the others show once, few, many or a class for expanded clones.

V: TRBV27; size: NA; D: TRBD1; J: TRBJ1-6; CDR3: CASSLNAAGGGNSPLHF; DNA: TGTGCCAGCAGTTTAAATGCGGCAGGGGGCGGTAATTCACCCCTCCACTTT
V: TRBV4-1; size: NA; D: NA; J: TRBJ1-1; CDR3: CASSQEGPMNTEAFF; DNA: TGCGCCAGCAGCCAGGAAGGGCCCATGAACACTGAAGCTTTCTTT
V: TRBV28; size: once; D: NA; J: TRBJ2-7; CDR3: CASSLLAGSPYEQYF; DNA: TGTGCCAGCAGTTTATTGGCAGGGTCCCCCTACGAGCAGTACTTC
V: TRBV28; size: NA; D: NA; J: TRBJ2-5; CDR3: CASSFGRWGEKETQYF; DNA: TGTGCCAGCAGTTTCGGTCGGTGGGGTGAAAAAGAGACCCAGTACTTC
V: TRBV10-3; size: NA; D: NA; J: TRBJ2-1; CDR3: CAISEGGGSLDEQFF; DNA: TGTGCCATCAGTGAGGGGGGCGGGAGTTTGGATGAGCAGTTCTTC
V: TRBV5-1; size: NA; D: TRBD1; J: TRBJ1-1; CDR3: CASGTGGGTEAFF; DNA: TGCGCCAGCGGGACAGGGGGAGGAACTGAAGCTTTCTTT
V: TRBV19; size: NA; D: NA; J: TRBJ2-2; CDR3: CASSTWPNTGELFF; DNA: TGTGCCAGTAGTACCTGGCCGAACACCGGGGAGCTGTTTTTT
V: TRBV27; size: once; D: NA; J: TRBJ2-5; CDR3: CASSDGRYQETQYF; DNA: TGTGCCAGCAGTGACGGGCGCTACCAAGAGACCCAGTACTTC
V: TRBV5-1; size: NA; D: NA; J: TRBJ2-3; CDR3: CASSPGGSTRTDTQYF; DNA: TGCGCCAGCAGCCCTGGGGGGAGTACACGCACAGATACGCAGTATTTT
V: TRBV7-2; size: NA; D: TRBD1; J: TRBJ2-5; CDR3: CASSEGQGVETQYF; DNA: TGTGCCAGCAGCGAGGGACAGGGGGTTGAGACCCAGTACTTC
V: TRBV27; size: NA; D: NA; J: TRBJ1-6; CDR3: CASRWDYNSPLHF; DNA: TGTGCCAGCAGATGGGACTATAATTCACCCCTCCACTTT
V: TRBV5-1; size: NA; D: NA; J: TRBJ2-1; CDR3: CASSLEQRKYNEQFF; DNA: TGCGCCAGCAGCTTGGAACAGAGAAAGTACAATGAGCAGTTCTTC
V: TRBV5-5; size: NA; D: NA; J: TRBJ1-5; CDR3: CASSPRDRGEPQHF; DNA: TGTGCCAGCAGCCCCCGCGACCGAGGAGAGCCCCAGCATTTT
V: TRBV6-6; size: NA; D: TRBD2; J: TRBJ2-1; CDR3: CASSYLTTSGSNEQFF; DNA: TGTGCCAGCAGTTACCTAACGACTAGCGGGAGCAATGAGCAGTTCTTC
V: TRBV5-1; size: NA; D: NA; J: TRBJ1-3; CDR3: CASSSGHTSGNTIYF; DNA: TGCGCCAGCAGCTCGGGACACACCTCTGGAAACACCATATATTTT
V: TRBV10-3; size: NA; D: NA; J: TRBJ2-1; CDR3: CAIRRFGQLGEQFF; DNA: TGTGCCATCAGAAGATTCGGACAGCTCGGTGAGCAGTTCTTC
V: TRBV10-3; size: NA; D: TRBD2; J: TRBJ2-1; CDR3: CAIKSAGSSYNEQFF; DNA: TGTGCCATCAAGTCAGCGGGGAGCTCCTACAATGAGCAGTTCTTC
V: TRBV7-8; size: NA; D: TRBD2; J: TRBJ2-1; CDR3: CASSFTSGSNNEQFF; DNA: TGTGCCAGCAGCTTTACTAGCGGGAGCAACAATGAGCAGTTCTTC
V: TRBV11-3; size: NA; D: NA; J: TRBJ2-1; CDR3: CASSLQFGDEQFF; DNA: TGTGCCAGCAGCTTGCAGTTTGGAGACGAGCAGTTCTTC
V: TRBV19; size: NA; D: NA; J: TRBJ2-1; CDR3: CASSISDNYNEQFF; DNA: TGTGCCAGTAGTATATCCGACAACTACAATGAGCAGTTCTTC
V: TRBV19; size: NA; D: NA; J: TRBJ1-5; CDR3: CASSIKQTSNQPQHF; DNA: TGTGCCAGTAGTATAAAACAGACCAGCAATCAGCCCCAGCATTTT
V: TRBV11-2; size: NA; D: TRBD2; J: TRBJ2-3; CDR3: CASSLSGSEADTQYF; DNA: TGTGCCAGCAGCCTTAGCGGGAGTGAAGCAGATACGCAGTATTTT
V: TRBV28; size: NA; D: NA; J: TRBJ2-1; CDR3: CASSSYRRIGEQFF; DNA: TGTGCCAGCAGTTCCTACCGACGGATCGGTGAGCAGTTCTTC
V: TRBV7-8; size: once; D: TRBD1; J: TRBJ2-2; CDR3: CASSSRDRGSGELFF; DNA: TGTGCCAGCAGCTCCCGGGACAGGGGATCCGGGGAGCTGTTTTTT
V: TRBV18; size: NA; D: NA; J: TRBJ2-5; CDR3: CASSPRGDSLQETQYF; DNA: TGTGCCAGCTCACCACGGGGGGACAGTTTACAAGAGACCCAGTACTTC
V: TRBV28; size: NA; D: NA; J: TRBJ1-5; CDR3: CASSRYRVQPQHF; DNA: TGTGCCAGCAGCCGGTACAGGGTACAGCCCCAGCATTTT
V: TRBV5-4; size: NA; D: NA; J: TRBJ2-6; CDR3: CASSLAGANVLTF; DNA: TGTGCCAGCAGCTTGGCTGGGGCCAACGTCCTGACTTTC
V: TRBV19; size: NA; D: NA; J: TRBJ1-2; CDR3: CASSPQDSNYGYTF; DNA: TGTGCCAGTAGCCCACAGGACAGTAACTATGGCTACACCTTC
V: TRBV18; size: NA; D: NA; J: TRBJ1-1; CDR3: CASSPAGGSLWSTEAFF; DNA: TGTGCCAGCTCACCAGCTGGGGGTTCATTGTGGTCCACTGAAGCTTTCTTT
V: TRBV14; size: NA; D: NA; J: TRBJ2-7; CDR3: CATSVSTGSYEQYF; DNA: TGTGCCACCTCGGTTTCTACAGGGAGCTACGAGCAGTACTTC
V: TRBV4-1; size: NA; D: NA; J: TRBJ1-4; CDR3: CASSHTGIATNEKLFF; DNA: TGCGCCAGCAGCCACACAGGAATTGCAACTAATGAAAAACTGTTTTTT
V: TRBV13; size: NA; D: TRBD2; J: TRBJ2-3; CDR3: CASSRTSGTDTQYF; DNA: TGTGCCAGCAGCCGGACTAGCGGCACAGATACGCAGTATTTT
V: TRBV30; size: NA; D: TRBD1; J: TRBJ1-2; CDR3: CAWKTGGHGYTF; DNA: TGTGCCTGGAAGACAGGGGGCCATGGCTACACCTTC
V: TRBV10-2; size: NA; D: NA; J: TRBJ1-1; CDR3: CASSEIGGGNTEAFF; DNA: TGCGCCAGCAGTGAGATAGGTGGTGGGAACACTGAAGCTTTCTTT
V: TRBV7-8; size: NA; D: TRBD2; J: TRBJ2-1; CDR3: CASSLAGGFTYNEQFF; DNA: TGTGCCAGCAGCTTAGCGGGAGGGTTTACCTACAATGAGCAGTTCTTC
V: TRBV21-1; size: NA; D: NA; J: TRBJ1-4; CDR3: CASSNGTGDEKLFF; DNA: TGTGCCAGCAGCAACGGGACAGGGGACGAAAAACTGTTTTTT
V: TRBV5-1; size: NA; D: TRBD2; J: TRBJ2-5; CDR3: CASSETSGRQETQYF; DNA: TGCGCCAGCAGCGAGACTAGCGGGCGACAAGAGACCCAGTACTTC
V: TRBV28; size: NA; D: NA; J: TRBJ2-6; CDR3: CASSFSVSGANVLTF; DNA: TGTGCCAGCAGTTTCTCCGTCTCTGGGGCCAACGTCCTGACTTTC
V: TRBV6-1; size: NA; D: NA; J: TRBJ2-7; CDR3: CASRPTWDEQYF; DNA: TGTGCCAGCAGACCAACGTGGGACGAGCAGTACTTC
V: TRBV4-1; size: NA; D: NA; J: TRBJ1-1; CDR3: CASSQINTEAFF; DNA: TGCGCCAGCAGCCAGATTAACACTGAAGCTTTCTTT
V: TRBV28; size: once; D: NA; J: TRBJ1-2; CDR3: CASSSRDYGYTF; DNA: TGTGCCAGCAGTTCCAGGGACTATGGCTACACCTTC
V: TRBV20-1; size: NA; D: NA; J: TRBJ2-7; CDR3: CSAPQTYEQYF; DNA: TGCAGTGCTCCCCAGACCTACGAGCAGTACTTC
V: TRBV19; size: few; D: NA; J: TRBJ2-1; CDR3: CASTSEQFF; DNA: TGTGCCAGTACGAGTGAGCAGTTCTTC
V: TRBV4-1; size: NA; D: TRBD2; J: TRBJ2-3; CDR3: CASSHGLAGGPDTQYF; DNA: TGCGCCAGCAGCCACGGACTAGCGGGAGGGCCAGATACGCAGTATTTT
V: TRBV15; size: NA; D: NA; J: TRBJ2-7; CDR3: CATSRGLNNEQYF; DNA: TGTGCCACCAGCAGAGGACTTAACAACGAGCAGTACTTC
V: TRBV30; size: few; D: NA; J: TRBJ2-1; CDR3: CAWSVGPQFF; DNA: TGTGCCTGGAGTGTGGGCCCACAGTTCTTC
V: TRBV28; size: NA; D: NA; J: TRBJ2-3; CDR3: CASSFQTGRATDTQYF; DNA: TGTGCCAGCAGTTTCCAAACAGGGCGCGCCACAGATACGCAGTATTTT
V: TRBV4-1; size: NA; D: NA; J: TRBJ1-1; CDR3: CASSHRTENTDASF; DNA: TGCGCCAGCAGCCATCGGACAGAGAACACTGACGCTTCCTTT
V: TRBV11-3; size: NA; D: TRBD1; J: TRBJ2-7; CDR3: CASSLTGGSYEQYF; DNA: TGTGCCAGCAGCCTCACAGGGGGCTCCTACGAGCAGTACTTC
V: TRBV14; size: NA; D: NA; J: TRBJ1-1; CDR3: CASSQDWQSEAFF; DNA: TGTGCCAGCAGCCAAGATTGGCAGTCTGAAGCTTTCTTT